This TCR beta chain originates from a study of T-cell reconstitution after alpha-beta-depleted transplantation in children. Preparing the TCRbeta library involved the use of unique molecular identifiers. TCRdb itself ran the PCR reads through MiXCR, one entry per CDR3 protein. The repertoire holds tens of thousands of distinct CDR3 sequences, with approximately 7.4% as singletons. Looked up from germline, CDR1 is ENHRY and CDR2 is SYGVKD. V shed 0 bases and J 5 bases; nucleotides not matched to a gene: 3. The CDR3 runs 15 residues. The sample holds many counts of this clonotype. Sequencing used PBMCs from the stem cell graft donor, obtained from the stem cell graft. The TCR comes from a human donor who donated a stem cell graft to a child with acute lymphoblastic leukemia. This chain joins TRBV10-3 and TRBJ2-7, with TRBD1 matching 11 bases. CDR3 amino acids: CAISESWDRGDEQYF. The DNA of the CDR3 is TGTGCCATCAGTGAGTCGTGGGACAGGGGGGACGAGCAGTACTTC.